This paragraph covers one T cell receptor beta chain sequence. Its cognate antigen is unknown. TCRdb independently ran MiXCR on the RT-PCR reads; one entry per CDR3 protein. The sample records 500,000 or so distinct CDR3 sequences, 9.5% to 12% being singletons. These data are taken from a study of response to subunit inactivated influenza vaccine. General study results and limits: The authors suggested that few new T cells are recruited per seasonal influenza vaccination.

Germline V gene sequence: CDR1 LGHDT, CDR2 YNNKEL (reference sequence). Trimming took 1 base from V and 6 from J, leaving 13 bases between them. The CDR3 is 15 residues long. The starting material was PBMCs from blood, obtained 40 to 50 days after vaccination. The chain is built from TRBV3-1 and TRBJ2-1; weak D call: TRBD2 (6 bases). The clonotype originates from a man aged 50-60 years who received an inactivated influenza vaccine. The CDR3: CASSQASGSANEQFF. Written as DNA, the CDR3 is TGTGCCAGCAGCCAAGCCAGCGGGTCCGCCAATGAGCAGTTCTTC.